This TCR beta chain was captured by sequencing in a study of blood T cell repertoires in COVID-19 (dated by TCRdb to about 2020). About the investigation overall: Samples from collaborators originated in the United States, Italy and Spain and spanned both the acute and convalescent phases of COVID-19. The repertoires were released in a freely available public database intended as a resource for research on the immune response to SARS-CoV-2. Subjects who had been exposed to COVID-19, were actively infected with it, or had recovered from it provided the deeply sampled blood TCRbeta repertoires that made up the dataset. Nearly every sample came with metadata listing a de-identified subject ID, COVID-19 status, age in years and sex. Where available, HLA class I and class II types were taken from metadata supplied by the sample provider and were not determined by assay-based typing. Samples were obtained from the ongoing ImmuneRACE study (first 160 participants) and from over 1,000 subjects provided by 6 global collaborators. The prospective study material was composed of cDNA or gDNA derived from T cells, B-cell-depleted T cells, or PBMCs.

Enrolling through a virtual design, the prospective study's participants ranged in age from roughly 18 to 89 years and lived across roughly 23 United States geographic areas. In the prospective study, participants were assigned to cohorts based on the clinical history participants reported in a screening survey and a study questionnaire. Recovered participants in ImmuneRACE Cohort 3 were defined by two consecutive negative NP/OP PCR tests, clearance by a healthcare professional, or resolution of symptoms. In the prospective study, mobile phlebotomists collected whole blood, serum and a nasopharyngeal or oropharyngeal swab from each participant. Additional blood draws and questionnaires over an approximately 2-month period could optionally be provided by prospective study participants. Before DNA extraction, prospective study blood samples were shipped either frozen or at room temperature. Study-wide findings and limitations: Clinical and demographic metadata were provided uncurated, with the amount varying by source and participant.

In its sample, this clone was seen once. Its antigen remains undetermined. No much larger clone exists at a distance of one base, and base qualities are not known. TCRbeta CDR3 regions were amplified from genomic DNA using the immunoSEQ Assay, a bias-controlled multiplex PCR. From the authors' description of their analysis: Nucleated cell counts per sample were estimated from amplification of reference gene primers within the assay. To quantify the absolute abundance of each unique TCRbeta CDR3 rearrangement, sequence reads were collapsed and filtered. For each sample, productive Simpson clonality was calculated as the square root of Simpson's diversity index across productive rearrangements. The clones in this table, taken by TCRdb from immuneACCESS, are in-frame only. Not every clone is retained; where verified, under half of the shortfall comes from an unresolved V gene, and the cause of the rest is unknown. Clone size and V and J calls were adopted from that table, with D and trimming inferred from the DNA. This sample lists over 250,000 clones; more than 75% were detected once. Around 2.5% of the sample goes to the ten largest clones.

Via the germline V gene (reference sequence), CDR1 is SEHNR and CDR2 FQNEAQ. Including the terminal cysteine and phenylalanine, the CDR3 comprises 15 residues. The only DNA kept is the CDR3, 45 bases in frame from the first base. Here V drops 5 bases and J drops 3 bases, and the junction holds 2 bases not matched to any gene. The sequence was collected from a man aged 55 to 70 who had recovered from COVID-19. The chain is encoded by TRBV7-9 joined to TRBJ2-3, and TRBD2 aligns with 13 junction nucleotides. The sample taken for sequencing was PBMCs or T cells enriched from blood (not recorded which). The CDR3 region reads CASSRTSGRTDTQYF. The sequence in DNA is TGTGCCAGCAGCAGGACTAGCGGGAGAACAGATACGCAGTATTTT.